This is a list of T cell receptor beta chains from one sample in a study of radiotherapy plus CTLA-4 blockade in lung cancer. Repertoires were generated with immunoSEQ multiplex PCR, while TCRdb's copy carries only in-frame clones and drops some. The top ten hold 3.2% of the sample, which has some 52,000 clones, approximately 79% seen once. The specimen was peripheral blood, collected from a patient treated with radiotherapy plus ipilimumab. These receptors were taken from a human donor with non-small cell lung cancer who had a partial response to radiotherapy plus ipilimumab. Both conserved end residues are part of each CDR3. A D gene is named only where the DNA matches it firmly. Size tells how often a clone was seen (once, few, many) or the class of an expanded clone, and some rows leave it out.

j_call clone_size v_call d_call cdr3_aa cdr3_nt
TRBJ2-7 - TRBV10-2 - CASSESGYEQYF TGCGCCAGCAGTGAGTCCGGGTACGAGCAGTACTTC
TRBJ2-7 - TRBV5-6 - CASSLADSSYEQYF TGTGCCAGCAGCTTGGCGGACAGCTCCTACGAGCAGTACTTC
TRBJ1-2 few TRBV7-9 - CASSLVAGENGYTF TGTGCCAGCAGCTTAGTGGCGGGAGAGAATGGCTACACCTTC
TRBJ2-7 - TRBV7-9 TRBD2 CASSFATGAGGYEQYF TGTGCCAGCAGCTTCGCGACGGGGGCGGGGGGCTACGAGCAGTACTTC
TRBJ1-1 once TRBV28 - CASSSPGVNTEAFF TGTGCCAGCAGTTCTCCAGGGGTAAACACTGAAGCTTTCTTT
TRBJ1-6 - TRBV9 - CASSVEGDLDSPLHF TGTGCCAGCAGCGTAGAGGGGGACCTGGACTCACCCCTCCACTTT
TRBJ1-1 - TRBV25-1 - CASSEYNYAEAFF TGTGCCAGCAGTGAATATAATTATGCTGAAGCTTTCTTT
TRBJ1-5 - TRBV13 - CASSPYRDTHQPQHF TGTGCCAGCAGCCCTTACCGGGACACTCATCAGCCCCAGCATTTT
TRBJ2-7 - TRBV4-1 - CASSQVVYLHEQYF TGCGCCAGCAGCCAAGTTGTCTATCTGCACGAGCAGTACTTC
TRBJ2-7 once TRBV6-1 - CASKLIPGGEQYF TGTGCCAGCAAGCTCATCCCAGGTGGCGAGCAGTACTTC
TRBJ1-1 - TRBV12-5 TRBD1 CASGLTGGSTEAFF TGTGCTAGTGGTCTTACAGGGGGTTCGACTGAAGCTTTCTTT
TRBJ2-4 - TRBV10-2 - CASSEVYKNIQYF TGCGCCAGCAGTGAGGTTTATAAAAACATTCAGTACTTC
TRBJ1-1 once TRBV7-6 TRBD1 CASSKNRGYTEAFF TGTGCCAGCAGTAAAAACAGGGGTTACACTGAAGCTTTCTTT
TRBJ2-1 - TRBV10-3 TRBD1 CAISNLQPGTGNLEQFF TGTGCCATCAGTAACCTCCAACCCGGGACAGGGAATCTTGAGCAGTTCTTC
TRBJ1-4 - TRBV15 - CATSRDLQGLNEKLFF TGTGCCACCAGCAGAGATCTGCAGGGGCTTAATGAAAAACTGTTTTTT
TRBJ1-4 - TRBV6-5 - CASRGPGRGEKLFF TGTGCCAGCAGGGGGCCGGGCCGGGGGGAAAAACTGTTTTTT
TRBJ2-7 few TRBV28 - CASSLSGPKSSEQYF TGTGCCAGCAGTTTATCAGGGCCGAAAAGTAGCGAGCAGTACTTC
TRBJ2-5 few TRBV5-4 - CASSLQGTGTQYF TGTGCCAGCAGCTTGCAGGGTACGGGGACCCAGTACTTC
TRBJ1-1 - TRBV27 - CASSSQRPGTEAFF TGTGCCAGCAGTTCTCAACGACCAGGCACTGAAGCTTTCTTT
TRBJ2-1 - TRBV7-8 TRBD2 CASSLSPSGGEFF TGTGCCAGCAGCTTATCCCCATCGGGAGGCGAGTTCTTC